The source of this T cell receptor (beta chain) is a study of chemoradiotherapy in HPV16-positive cancers. The table came from immunoSEQ multiplex PCR; TCRdb's copy has only in-frame clones and leaves some out. Of fewer than 7,500 clones in the sample, around 88% were seen once. Germline lookup yields CDR1 SGDLS and CDR2 YYNGEE. V was shortened by 1 base and J by 0 bases, with 17 bases between the two germline ends. The CDR3 covers 19 residues. This clone was counted a single time. The chain links TRBV9 to TRBJ2-6; D possibly matches TRBD1 or TRBD2 (5 bases each). The source is a human donor with HPV-associated anogenital cancer. This material consisted of blood, taken from a patient who underwent chemoradiotherapy. The CDR3 region is CASSVFPVGARSGANVLTF. CDR3 DNA: TGTGCCAGCAGCGTATTCCCCGTCGGGGCGCGCTCTGGGGCCAACGTCCTGACTTTC.